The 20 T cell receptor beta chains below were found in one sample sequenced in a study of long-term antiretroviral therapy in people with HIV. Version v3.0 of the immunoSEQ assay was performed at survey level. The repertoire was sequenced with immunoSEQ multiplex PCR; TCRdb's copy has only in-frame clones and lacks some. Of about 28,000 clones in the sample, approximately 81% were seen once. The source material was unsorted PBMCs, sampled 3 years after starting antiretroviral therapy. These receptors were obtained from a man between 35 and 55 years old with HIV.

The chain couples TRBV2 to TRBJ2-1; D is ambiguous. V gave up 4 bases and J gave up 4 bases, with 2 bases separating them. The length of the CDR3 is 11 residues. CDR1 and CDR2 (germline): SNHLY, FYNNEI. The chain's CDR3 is CASSGYNEQFF. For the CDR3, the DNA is TGTGCCAGCAGTGGTTACAATGAGCAGTTCTTC.

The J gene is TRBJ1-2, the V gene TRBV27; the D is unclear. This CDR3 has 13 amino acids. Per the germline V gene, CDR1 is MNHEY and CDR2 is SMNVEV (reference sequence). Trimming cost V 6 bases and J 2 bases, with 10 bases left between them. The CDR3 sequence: CASRQLANYGYTF. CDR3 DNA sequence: TGTGCCAGCAGACAGCTTGCCAACTATGGCTACACCTTC.

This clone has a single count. CDR3 DNA sequence: TGTGCCAGCAGCCCCCGAGAGGGACAGTGGCCCACAGATACGCAGTATTTT. It specifies CASSPREGQWPTDTQYF. This rearrangement joins TRBV9 to TRBJ2-3; 7 positions match TRBD1. Germline CDR1 is SGDLS and CDR2 is YYNGEE. The V and J ends lost 4 bases and 2 bases, in that order; junction bases with no gene match: 13. The CDR3 length is 17 residues.

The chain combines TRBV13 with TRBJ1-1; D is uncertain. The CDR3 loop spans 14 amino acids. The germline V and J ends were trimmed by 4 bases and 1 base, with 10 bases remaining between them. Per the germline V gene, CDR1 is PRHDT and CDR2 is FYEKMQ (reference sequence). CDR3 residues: CASSSQRRNTEAFF. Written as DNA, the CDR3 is TGTGCCAGCAGCTCCCAGAGGAGGAACACTGAAGCTTTCTTT.

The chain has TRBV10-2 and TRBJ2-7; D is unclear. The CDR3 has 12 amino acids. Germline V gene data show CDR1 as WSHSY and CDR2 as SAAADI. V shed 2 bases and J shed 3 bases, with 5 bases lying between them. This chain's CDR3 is CASSEGFYEQYF. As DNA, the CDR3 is TGCGCCAGCAGTGAGGGGTTCTACGAGCAGTACTTC.

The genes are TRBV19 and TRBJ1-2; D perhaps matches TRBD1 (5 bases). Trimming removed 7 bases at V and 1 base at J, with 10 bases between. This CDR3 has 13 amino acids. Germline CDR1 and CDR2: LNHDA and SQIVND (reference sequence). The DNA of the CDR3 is TGTGCCAGTACAACCAGGGTTAACTATGGCTACACCTTC. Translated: CASTTRVNYGYTF.

CDR3 sequence: CASSQTAGRTEAFF. CDR3 DNA: TGTGCCAGCAGCCAGACCGCAGGCCGCACTGAAGCTTTCTTT. The chain recombines TRBV5-4 with TRBJ1-1; no reliable D call. Trimming cost V 4 bases and J 4 bases, with 14 bases left between them. The CDR3 runs 14 residues. Germline V gives CDR1 SGHNT, CDR2 YYREEE (reference sequence).

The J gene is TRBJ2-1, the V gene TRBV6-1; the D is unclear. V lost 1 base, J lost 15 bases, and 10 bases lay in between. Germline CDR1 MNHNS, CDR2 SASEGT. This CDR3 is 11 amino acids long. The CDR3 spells CASSEDVGPFF. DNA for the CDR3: TGTGCCAGCAGTGAAGATGTCGGCCCGTTCTTC.

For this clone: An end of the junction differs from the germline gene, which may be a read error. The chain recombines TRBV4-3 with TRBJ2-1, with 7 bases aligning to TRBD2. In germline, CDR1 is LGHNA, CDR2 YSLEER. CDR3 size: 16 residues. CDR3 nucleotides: TGCGCCAGCAGCCAAGATCGAGGGGAGTTCGCGGGAGACTGCGTCTTC. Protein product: CASSQDRGEFAGDCVF.

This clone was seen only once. CDR3 in DNA: TGTGCCAGCAGCTTAGGGACGGGTCGGCAGGCCAATGAGCAGTTCTTC. Amino acid sequence: CASSLGTGRQANEQFF. V and J are TRBV7-9 and TRBJ2-1; no clear D. V was pared by 1 base and J by 6 bases, with 16 bases between. The CDR3 sequence is 16 residues long. The germline V gene encodes CDR1 SEHNR and CDR2 FQNEAQ (reference sequence).

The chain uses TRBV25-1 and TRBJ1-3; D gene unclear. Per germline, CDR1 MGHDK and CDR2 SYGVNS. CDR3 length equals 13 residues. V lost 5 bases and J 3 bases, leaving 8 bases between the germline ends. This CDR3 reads CASSWGGGNTIYF. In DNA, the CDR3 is TGTGCCAGCAGTTGGGGAGGTGGAAACACCATATATTTT.

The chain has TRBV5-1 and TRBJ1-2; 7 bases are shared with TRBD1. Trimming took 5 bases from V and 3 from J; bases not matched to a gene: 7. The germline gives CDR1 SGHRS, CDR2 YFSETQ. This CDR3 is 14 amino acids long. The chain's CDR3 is CASRGVTGDYGYTF. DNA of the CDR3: TGCGCCAGCAGAGGGGTAACAGGGGACTATGGCTACACCTTC.

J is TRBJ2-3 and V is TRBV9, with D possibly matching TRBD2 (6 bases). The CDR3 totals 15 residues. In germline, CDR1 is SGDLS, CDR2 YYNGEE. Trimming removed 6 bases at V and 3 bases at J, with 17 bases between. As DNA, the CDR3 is TGTGCCAGCAATAAAGGAGGGCCAGTAACAGATACGCAGTATTTT. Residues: CASNKGGPVTDTQYF.

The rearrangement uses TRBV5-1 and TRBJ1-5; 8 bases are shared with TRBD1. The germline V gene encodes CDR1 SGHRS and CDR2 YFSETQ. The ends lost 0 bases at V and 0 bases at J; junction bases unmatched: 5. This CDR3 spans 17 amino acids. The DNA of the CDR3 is TGCGCCAGCAGCTTGGAGCCAGGGGGCCGTAGCAATCAGCCCCAGCATTTT. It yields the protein CASSLEPGGRSNQPQHF. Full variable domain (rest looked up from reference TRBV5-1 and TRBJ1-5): KAGVTQTPRYLIKTRGQQVTLSCSPISGHRSVSWYQQTPGQGLQFLFEYFSETQRNKGNFPGRFSGRQFSNSRSEMNVSTLELGDSALYLCASSLEPGGRSNQPQHFGDGTRLSIL.

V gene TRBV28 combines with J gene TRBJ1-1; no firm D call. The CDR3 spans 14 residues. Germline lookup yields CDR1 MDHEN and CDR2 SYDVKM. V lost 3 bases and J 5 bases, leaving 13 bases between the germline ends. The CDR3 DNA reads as TGTGCCAGCAGTTTTGAGGCAACTGGGACTGAAGCTTTCTTT. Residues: CASSFEATGTEAFF.

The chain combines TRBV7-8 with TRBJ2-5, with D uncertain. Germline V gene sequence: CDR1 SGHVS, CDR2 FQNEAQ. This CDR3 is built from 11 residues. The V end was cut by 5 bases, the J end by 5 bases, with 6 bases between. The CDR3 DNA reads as TGTGCCAGCAGCCCTCGGGAGACCCAGTACTTC. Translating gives CASSPRETQYF.

This CDR3 reads CASSPTTSGEQFF. The CDR3 DNA is TGTGCCAGCAGCCCAACCACTAGTGGCGAGCAGTTCTTC. V and J are TRBV5-4 and TRBJ2-1; the D gene is possibly TRBD2 (5 bases). CDR3 length equals 13 residues. Trimming took 4 bases from V and 10 from J, leaving 15 bases between them. The germline CDR1 and CDR2 sequences are SGHNT and YYREEE (reference sequence).

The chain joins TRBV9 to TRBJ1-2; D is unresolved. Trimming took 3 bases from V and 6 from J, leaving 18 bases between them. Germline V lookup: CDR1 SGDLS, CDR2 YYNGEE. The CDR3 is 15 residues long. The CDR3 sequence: CASSDLGGWVDGYTF. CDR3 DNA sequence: TGTGCCAGCAGCGACCTCGGAGGCTGGGTTGATGGCTACACCTTC.

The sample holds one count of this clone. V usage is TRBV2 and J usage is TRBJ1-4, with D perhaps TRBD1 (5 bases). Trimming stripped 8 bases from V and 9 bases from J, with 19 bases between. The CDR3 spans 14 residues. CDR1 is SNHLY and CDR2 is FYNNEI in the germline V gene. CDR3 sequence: CASLTGGMEKKLFF. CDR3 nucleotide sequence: TGTGCCAGCCTAACCGGGGGAATGGAAAAAAAACTGTTTTTT.

CDR3 loop: CASSARGTQYF. Here the CDR3 DNA reads TGTGCCAGCAGCGCTCGTGGGACCCAGTACTTC. The chain joins TRBV28 to TRBJ2-5; D not certain. This CDR3 has 11 amino acids. V dropped 6 bases and J dropped 7 bases, with 9 bases sitting between them. Germline assignment: CDR1 MDHEN and CDR2 SYDVKM.